These T cell receptor beta chains were read from a single sample in a study of CD8 T cells in Susac syndrome. TCRdb reanalysed the immunoSEQ multiplex PCR reads using MiXCR and keeps one entry per CDR3 protein. The sample has some 170,000 distinct CDR3 sequences, around 94% seen once. The sequenced sample was CD4+ T cells from PBMCs. The origin of the receptors is a human donor with Susac syndrome. Each CDR3 is given with its conserved first and last residue. Fields, in order: clone size, V gene, CDR3 length, J gene, D gene, CDR3 protein, CDR3 DNA. The D gene is left open where the match is weak. Rows give clone size only sometimes, using once, few, many, or a class for an expanded clone.

>NA|TRBV2|14|TRBJ1-4|TRBD1
CASRRDRVNEKLFF
TGTGCCAGCAGGCGGGACAGGGTTAATGAAAAACTGTTTTTT
>NA|TRBV27|13|TRBJ2-5|NA
CASRLADKKTQYF
TGTGCCAGCAGATTGGCAGACAAGAAGACCCAGTACTTC
>NA|TRBV7-2|12|TRBJ2-2|NA
CASSLVIGELFF
TGTGCCAGCAGCTTAGTAATCGGGGAGCTGTTTTTT
>few|TRBV6-1|12|TRBJ2-6|NA
CASGRGANVLTF
TGTGCCAGCGGACGTGGGGCCAACGTCCTGACTTTC
>NA|TRBV18|13|TRBJ2-5|NA
CASSETGPETQYF
TGTGCCAGCTCAGAGACAGGTCCGGAGACCCAGTACTTC
>NA|TRBV30|13|TRBJ1-1|NA
CAWSVTGITEAFF
TGTGCCTGGAGTGTAACCGGGATCACTGAAGCTTTCTTT
>NA|TRBV29-1|13|TRBJ1-1|NA
CSARVLRDTEAFF
TGCAGCGCACGAGTCCTAAGAGACACTGAAGCTTTCTTT
>NA|TRBV4-1|15|TRBJ1-1|NA
CASSQDARMGTEAFF
TGCGCCAGCAGCCAAGATGCCAGGATGGGCACTGAAGCTTTCTTT
>once|TRBV9|16|TRBJ2-5|TRBD1
CASSFSTGSYQETQYF
TGTGCCAGCAGCTTCTCGACAGGGTCGTACCAAGAGACCCAGTACTTC
>NA|TRBV18|14|TRBJ1-1|NA
CASSRGRGNTEAFF
TGTGCCAGCTCACGAGGCAGGGGGAACACTGAAGCTTTCTTT
>NA|TRBV19|14|TRBJ1-2|NA
CATRSGGPYYGYTF
TGTGCCACTCGATCGGGGGGCCCCTACTATGGCTACACCTTC
>NA|TRBV20-1|14|TRBJ2-5|TRBD2
CSATLAGGPKTQYF
TGCAGTGCTACACTAGCGGGGGGGCCAAAGACCCAGTACTTC
>NA|TRBV18|13|TRBJ2-7|NA
CASSLGESYEQYF
TGTGCCAGCTCACTGGGTGAATCCTACGAGCAGTACTTC
>NA|TRBV27|15|TRBJ2-7|NA
CASTTLVLGVYEQYF
TGTGCCAGCACAACTCTGGTGCTAGGCGTATACGAGCAGTACTTC
>NA|TRBV29-1|14|TRBJ2-3|TRBD2
CSVRTSGRTDTQYF
TGCAGCGTTCGGACTAGCGGCCGCACAGATACGCAGTATTTT
>NA|TRBV28|13|TRBJ2-2|TRBD1
CASRGQGTGELFF
TGTGCCAGCAGAGGACAGGGAACCGGGGAGCTGTTTTTT
>NA|TRBV9|13|TRBJ2-5|NA
CASSVEAGETQYF
TGTGCCAGCAGCGTAGAGGCCGGAGAGACCCAGTACTTC
>once|TRBV12-3/TRBV12-4|13|TRBJ1-5|NA
CASSFHTNQPQHF
TGTGCCAGCAGTTTTCACACTAATCAGCCCCAGCATTTT
>NA|TRBV30|16|TRBJ1-5|NA
CAWSPGVTAANQPQHF
TGTGCCTGGAGTCCTGGGGTAACAGCGGCTAATCAGCCCCAGCATTTT
>once|TRBV29-1|13|TRBJ2-7|NA
CSVGPGVQYEQYF
TGCAGCGTTGGACCCGGGGTTCAATACGAGCAGTACTTC
>NA|TRBV21-1|17|TRBJ2-1|NA
CASSKPRTSGQYNEQFF
TGTGCCAGCAGCAAGCCCCGGACTAGCGGTCAATACAATGAGCAGTTCTTC
>NA|TRBV5-6|18|TRBJ2-2|NA
CASRKQGRGLRETGELFF
TGTGCCAGCAGAAAACAAGGCCGGGGGTTACGGGAGACCGGGGAGCTGTTTTTT